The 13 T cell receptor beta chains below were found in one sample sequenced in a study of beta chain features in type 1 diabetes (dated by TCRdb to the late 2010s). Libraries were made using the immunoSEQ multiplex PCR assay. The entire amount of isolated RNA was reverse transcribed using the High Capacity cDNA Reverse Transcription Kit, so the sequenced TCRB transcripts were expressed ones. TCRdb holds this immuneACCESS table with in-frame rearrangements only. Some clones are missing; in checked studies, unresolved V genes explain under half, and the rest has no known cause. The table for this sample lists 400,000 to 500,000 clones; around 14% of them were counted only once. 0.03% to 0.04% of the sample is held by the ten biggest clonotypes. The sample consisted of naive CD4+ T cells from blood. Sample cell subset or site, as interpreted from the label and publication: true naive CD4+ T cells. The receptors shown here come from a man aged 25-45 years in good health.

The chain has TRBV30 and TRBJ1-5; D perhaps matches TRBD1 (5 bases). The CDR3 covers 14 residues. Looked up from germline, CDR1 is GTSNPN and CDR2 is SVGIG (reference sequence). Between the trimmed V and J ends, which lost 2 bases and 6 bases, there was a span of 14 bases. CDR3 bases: TGTGCCTGGAGTCCTAAGGGGATCGGTCAGCCCCAGCATTTT. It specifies CAWSPKGIGQPQHF.

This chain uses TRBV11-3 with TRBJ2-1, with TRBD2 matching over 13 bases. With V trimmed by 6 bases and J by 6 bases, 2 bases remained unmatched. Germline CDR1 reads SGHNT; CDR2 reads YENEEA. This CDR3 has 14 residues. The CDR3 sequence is CASSGLAGVNEQFF. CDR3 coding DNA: TGTGCCAGCAGTGGACTAGCGGGAGTCAATGAGCAGTTCTTC.

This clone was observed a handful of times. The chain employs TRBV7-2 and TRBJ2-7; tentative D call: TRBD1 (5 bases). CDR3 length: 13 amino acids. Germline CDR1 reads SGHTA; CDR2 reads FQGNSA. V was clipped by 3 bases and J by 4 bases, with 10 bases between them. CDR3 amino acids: CASSFSRGYEQYV. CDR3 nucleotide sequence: TGTGCCAGCAGCTTCTCTAGGGGATACGAGCAGTACGTC.

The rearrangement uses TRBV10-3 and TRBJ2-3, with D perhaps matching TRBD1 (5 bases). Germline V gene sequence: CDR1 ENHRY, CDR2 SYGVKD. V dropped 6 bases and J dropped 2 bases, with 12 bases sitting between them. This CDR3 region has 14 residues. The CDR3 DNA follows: TGTGCCATCAGAGAACAGGTCTCCACAGATACGCAGTATTTT. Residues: CAIREQVSTDTQYF.

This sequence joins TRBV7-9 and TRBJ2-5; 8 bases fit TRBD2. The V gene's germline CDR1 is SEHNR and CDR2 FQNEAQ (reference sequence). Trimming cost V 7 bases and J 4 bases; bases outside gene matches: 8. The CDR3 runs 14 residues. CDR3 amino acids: CASKGLVGVETQYF. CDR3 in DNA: TGTGCCAGCAAGGGACTAGTGGGTGTAGAGACCCAGTACTTC. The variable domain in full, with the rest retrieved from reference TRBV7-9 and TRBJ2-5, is DTGVSQNPRHKITKRGQNVTFRCDPISEHNRLYWYRQTLGQGPEFLTYFQNEAQLEKSRLLSDRFSAERPKGSFSTLEIQRTEQGDSAMYLCASKGLVGVETQYFGPGTRLLVL.

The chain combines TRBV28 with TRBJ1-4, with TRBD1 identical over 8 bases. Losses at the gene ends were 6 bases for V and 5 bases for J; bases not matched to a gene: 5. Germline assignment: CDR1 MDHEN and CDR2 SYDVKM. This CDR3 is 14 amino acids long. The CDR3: CASRTTGGNEKLFF. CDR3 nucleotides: TGTGCCAGCAGAACTACAGGGGGAAATGAAAAACTGTTTTTT.

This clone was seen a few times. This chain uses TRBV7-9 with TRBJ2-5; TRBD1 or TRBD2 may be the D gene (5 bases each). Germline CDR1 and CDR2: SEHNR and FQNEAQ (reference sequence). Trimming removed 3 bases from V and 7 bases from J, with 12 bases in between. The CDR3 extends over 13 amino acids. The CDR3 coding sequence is TGTGCCAGCAGCTTGGGACGTAGAGGGACCCAGTACTTC. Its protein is CASSLGRRGTQYF.

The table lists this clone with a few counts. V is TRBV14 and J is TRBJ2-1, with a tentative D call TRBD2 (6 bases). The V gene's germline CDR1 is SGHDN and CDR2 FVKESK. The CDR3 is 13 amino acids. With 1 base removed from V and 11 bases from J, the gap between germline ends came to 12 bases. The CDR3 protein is CASSQGVAAKQFF. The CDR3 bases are TGTGCCAGCAGCCAAGGGGTAGCGGCAAAGCAGTTCTTC.

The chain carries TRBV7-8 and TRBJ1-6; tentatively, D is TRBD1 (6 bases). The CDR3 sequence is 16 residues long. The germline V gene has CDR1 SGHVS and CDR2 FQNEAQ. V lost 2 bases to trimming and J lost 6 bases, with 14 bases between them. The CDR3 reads CASSLSEGVSNSPLHF. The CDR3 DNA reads TGTGCCAGCAGCTTATCGGAGGGGGTGAGTAATTCACCCCTCCACTTT.

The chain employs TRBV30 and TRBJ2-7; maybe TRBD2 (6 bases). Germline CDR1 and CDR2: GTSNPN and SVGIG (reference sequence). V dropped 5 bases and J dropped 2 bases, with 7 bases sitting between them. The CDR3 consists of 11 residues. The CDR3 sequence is CAWGTPYEQYF. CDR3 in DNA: TGTGCCTGGGGGACTCCCTACGAGCAGTACTTC. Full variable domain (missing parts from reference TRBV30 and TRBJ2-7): SQTIHQWPATLVQPVGSPLSLECTVEGTSNPNLYWYRQAAGRGLQLLFYSVGIGQISSEVPQNLSASRPQDRQFILSSKKLLLSDSGFYLCAWGTPYEQYFGPGTRLTVT.

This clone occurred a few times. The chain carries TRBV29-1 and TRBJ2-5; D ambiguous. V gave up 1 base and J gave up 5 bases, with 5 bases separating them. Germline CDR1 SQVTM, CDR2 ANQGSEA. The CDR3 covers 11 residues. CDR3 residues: CSVEVRETQYF. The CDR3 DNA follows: TGCAGCGTTGAAGTGCGGGAGACCCAGTACTTC.

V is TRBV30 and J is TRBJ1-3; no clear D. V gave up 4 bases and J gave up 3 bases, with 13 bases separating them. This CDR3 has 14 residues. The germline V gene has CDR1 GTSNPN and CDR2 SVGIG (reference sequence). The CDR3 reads CAWNPGVRGNTIYF. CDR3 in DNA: TGTGCCTGGAATCCTGGGGTCCGTGGAAACACCATATATTTT.

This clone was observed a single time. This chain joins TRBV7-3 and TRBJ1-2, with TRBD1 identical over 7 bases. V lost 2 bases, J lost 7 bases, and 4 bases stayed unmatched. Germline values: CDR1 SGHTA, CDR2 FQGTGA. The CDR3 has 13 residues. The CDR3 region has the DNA TGTGCCAGCAGCTTATTAGGGGGCTCTGGCTACACCTTC. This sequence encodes CASSLLGGSGYTF. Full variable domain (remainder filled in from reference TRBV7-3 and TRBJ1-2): GAGVSQTPSNKVTEKGKYVELRCDPISGHTALYWYRQSLGQGPEFLIYFQGTGAADDSGLPNDRFFAVRPEGSVSTLKIQRTERGDSAVYLCASSLLGGSGYTFGSGTRLTVV.